Presented here are 17 T cell receptor beta chains from one specimen sequenced in a study of PD-L1 blockade in urothelial cancer. Specified time point: peripheral blood 6 weeks after treatment start. The data were produced by immunoSEQ multiplex PCR, yet TCRdb's version contains in-frame clones alone and is incomplete. The profile shows about 35,000 clones, more than 75% of them singletons. The sample here was PBMCs, taken around atezolizumab (anti-PD-L1) treatment. The source of these receptors is a man aged 35 to 55 with urothelial cancer.

This chain links TRBV5-1 with TRBJ1-2, with 9 bases matching TRBD1. CDR3 length: 16 amino acids. V dropped 1 base and J dropped 6; count of bases not matched to a gene: 10. The germline CDR1 and CDR2 sequences are SGHRS and YFSETQ. For the CDR3, the DNA is TGCGCCAGCAGCTTGCGATGGGACAGGGCCAGCGATGGCTACACCTTC. It translates to CASSLRWDRASDGYTF.

V gene TRBV7-8 combines with J gene TRBJ1-1; maybe TRBD1 (6 bases). The CDR3 consists of 15 residues. With 2 bases removed from V and 1 base from J, the gap between germline ends came to 11 bases. Germline values: CDR1 SGHVS, CDR2 FQNEAQ. CDR3 nucleotides: TGTGCCAGCAGCTTAAGGGGAGGGGGGAACACTGAAGCTTTCTTT. This translates into CASSLRGGGNTEAFF.

The gene calls are TRBV6-5 and TRBJ2-1; 9 bases agree with TRBD2. This CDR3 region has 15 residues. V lost 4 bases, J lost 5 bases, and 6 bases stayed unmatched. Per the germline V gene, CDR1 is MNHEY and CDR2 is SVGAGI. DNA of the CDR3: TGTGCCAGCAGTTGGGGTCTAGCGGGAAACAATGAGCAGTTCTTC. Amino acids: CASSWGLAGNNEQFF.

The rearrangement uses TRBV7-3 and TRBJ2-2, with 9 positions matching TRBD1. The V segment lost 6 bases and the J segment 7 bases; nucleotides outside the gene matches: 9. CDR1 is SGHTA, CDR2 FQGTGA, per germline. The CDR3 is 15 residues long. CDR3 amino acids: CASSLQGASGGELFF. The DNA for the CDR3 is TGTGCCAGCAGTCTACAGGGGGCGTCGGGCGGGGAGCTGTTTTTT. Supplemented by reference TRBV7-3 and TRBJ2-2, the full variable domain reads GAGVSQTPSNKVTEKGKYVELRCDPISGHTALYWYRQSLGQGPEFLIYFQGTGAADDSGLPNDRFFAVRPEGSVSTLKIQRTERGDSAVYLCASSLQGASGGELFFGEGSRLTVL.

The chain's CDR3 is CASSLRLAGGQETQYF. The CDR3 DNA is TGTGCCAGTAGCCTCAGACTAGCGGGAGGGCAAGAGACCCAGTACTTC. The J gene is TRBJ2-5, the V gene TRBV19, with 14 bases that match TRBD2. From germline, CDR1 is LNHDA and CDR2 SQIVND (reference sequence). The CDR3 is 16 residues long. With 6 bases clipped from V and 2 bases from J, the junction kept 5 bases outside the gene matches.

The chain joins TRBV5-5 to TRBJ2-1; D unclear. Germline V gene lookup returns CDR1 SGHKS and CDR2 YYEKEE (reference sequence). Trimming left V 0 bases short and J 7 bases short, with 14 bases between. CDR3 size: 15 residues. The CDR3 region is CASSLAAWARNEQFF. The CDR3 DNA is TGTGCCAGCAGCTTGGCGGCCTGGGCCCGAAATGAGCAGTTCTTC.

This rearrangement joins TRBV2 to TRBJ1-5; the D gene is possibly TRBD1 (5 bases). Deletions cut 3 bases from V and 6 bases from J, with 15 bases between. Germline V gene data show CDR1 as SNHLY and CDR2 as FYNNEI. The CDR3 is 15 residues long. The CDR3 DNA follows: TGTGCCAGCAGTGATCCCGGCAGGGCCAGTCAGCCCCAGCATTTT. Protein product: CASSDPGRASQPQHF.

This clone was counted between two and nine times. The chain uses TRBV27 and TRBJ1-2; a weak D match, TRBD1 (5 bases). The CDR3 length is 13 residues. Trimming stripped 2 bases from V and 8 bases from J, with 12 bases between. CDR1 and CDR2 from the germline V gene are MNHEY and SMNVEV (reference sequence). For the CDR3, the DNA is TGTGCCAGCAGTTTACAAGGGGCACAGGGCTACACCTTC. Translated: CASSLQGAQGYTF.

V usage is TRBV2 and J usage is TRBJ2-1, with 7 bases that match TRBD2. The V segment lost 2 bases and the J segment 6 bases; nucleotides outside the gene matches: 10. The CDR3 consists of 16 residues. Per germline, CDR1 SNHLY and CDR2 FYNNEI. In nucleotides, the CDR3 is TGTGCCAGCAGTGAAATGCTAGCGGAGGCCTCCAATGAGCAGTTCTTC. Its translation: CASSEMLAEASNEQFF. Combining the CDR3 with reference TRBV2 and TRBJ2-1 gives the whole variable domain EPEVTQTPSHQVTQMGQEVILRCVPISNHLYFYWYRQILGQKVEFLVSFYNNEISEKSEIFDDQFSVERPDGSNFTLKIRSTKLEDSAMYFCASSEMLAEASNEQFFGPGTRLTVL.

The CDR3 sequence is CASSHDTGGSTYEQYF. The CDR3 nucleotides are TGTGCCAGCAGCCACGATACAGGGGGTAGCACCTACGAGCAGTACTTC. The chain links TRBV4-2 to TRBJ2-7; TRBD1 agrees at 8 bases. Losses at the gene ends were 3 bases for V and 2 bases for J; bases not matched to a gene: 9. CDR1 and CDR2 from the germline V gene are LGHNA and YNFKEQ. This CDR3 is 16 amino acids long.

V and J are TRBV7-2 and TRBJ2-1, with 10 bases lining up with TRBD2. V lost 5 bases, J lost 5 bases, and 6 bases stayed unmatched. This CDR3 comprises 15 residues. CDR1 is SGHTA, CDR2 FQGNSA, per germline. The CDR3 DNA reads TGTGCCAGCAGCCCCAGGACTAGCGGACACAATGAGCAGTTCTTC. Translation: CASSPRTSGHNEQFF.

The rearrangement links TRBV15 to TRBJ2-1, with 12 bases aligning to TRBD2. Trimming cost V 0 bases and J 8 bases; bases outside gene matches: 8. The germline CDR1 and CDR2 sequences are LNHNV and YYDKDF (reference sequence). CDR3 size: 17 residues. Written as DNA, the CDR3 is TGTGCCACCAGCAGAGAGTCCCCGGGACTAGCGGGTTATGAGCAGTTCTTC. Protein: CATSRESPGLAGYEQFF.

The DNA of the CDR3 is TGTGCCAGCAGCTTAGGGATCGGGACAGATCATCAGCCCCAGCATTTT. This gives the protein CASSLGIGTDHQPQHF. The chain recombines TRBV7-2 with TRBJ1-5, with TRBD1 matching 7 bases. From germline, CDR1 is SGHTA and CDR2 FQGNSA. V lost 1 base and J lost 5; bases outside the gene matches: 8. This CDR3 region has 16 residues.

V and J are TRBV19 and TRBJ2-5, with 11 bases fitting TRBD1. Germline assignment: CDR1 LNHDA and CDR2 SQIVND (reference sequence). The CDR3 runs to 16 residues. Losses at the gene ends were 1 base for V and 4 bases for J; bases not matched to a gene: 5. For the CDR3, the DNA is TGTGCCAGTAGTATAGCTGGGACAGGGGGAGGAGAGACCCAGTACTTC. Protein sequence: CASSIAGTGGGETQYF.

The V and J genes are TRBV16 and TRBJ2-1; D may be TRBD1 (5 bases). V was clipped by 2 bases and J by 4 bases, with 15 bases between them. This CDR3 spans 16 amino acids. Germline V gene lookup returns CDR1 KGHSY and CDR2 FQNENV. CDR3 nucleotides: TGTGCCAGCAGCCAAAGGGAAGGCAGGGCATACAATGAGCAGTTCTTC. The encoded protein is CASSQREGRAYNEQFF.

As concerns this clone: Other nucleotide sequences in the sample specify the same CDR3. The chain recombines TRBV5-1 with TRBJ2-7; D gene ambiguous. CDR1 and CDR2 (germline): SGHRS, YFSETQ. The CDR3 contains 14 residues. Between the trimmed V and J ends, which lost 0 bases and 2 bases, there was a span of 9 bases. CDR3 in DNA: TGCGCCAGCAGCTTGGTAGTGTCCCCCTACGAGCAGTACTTC. Protein product: CASSLVVSPYEQYF. The whole variable domain, filled in from reference TRBV5-1 and TRBJ2-7, reads KAGVTQTPRYLIKTRGQQVTLSCSPISGHRSVSWYQQTPGQGLQFLFEYFSETQRNKGNFPGRFSGRQFSNSRSEMNVSTLELGDSALYLCASSLVVSPYEQYFGPGTRLTVT.

The chain has TRBV28 and TRBJ1-1; no firm D call. The CDR3 has 24 residues. Germline values: CDR1 MDHEN, CDR2 SYDVKM. V was cut by 2 bases and J by 4 bases, with 41 bases left in between. The CDR3 loop reads CASSLTGTREDQPLPENPGTEAFF. The CDR3 nucleotides read TGTGCCAGCAGTTTAACGGGAACCCGGGAAGATCAGCCTCTCCCGGAAAATCCTGGCACTGAAGCTTTCTTT.